These 26 T cell receptor beta chains originate from one sample sequenced in a study of blood T cells in healthy people across ages. Alongside a J-beta primer mix, a sample-barcoded 5' primer served in a second PCR lasting about 7 to 11 cycles. TCRdb itself ran the 5' RACE reads through MiXCR, one entry per CDR3 protein. This table has about 1.1 million distinct CDR3 sequences, under 40% appearing once. Sequencing input: blood. These receptors all stem from a man aged 18 to 30 in good health.

This clonotype turned up a few times. The genes are TRBV20-1 and TRBJ2-4; D is ambiguous. Germline V CDR1 and CDR2: DFQATT, SNEGSKA (reference sequence). This CDR3 contains 11 residues. The V end was cut by 1 base, the J end by 15 bases, with 13 bases between. CDR3 DNA: TGCAGTGCTAGAGGGGGTAGGGTATGGTACTTC. Protein: CSARGGRVWYF.

This clonotype was counted a few times. The chain recombines TRBV3-1 with TRBJ1-1, with D possibly TRBD1 on 5 matching bases. The V gene's germline CDR1 is LGHDT and CDR2 YNNKEL (reference sequence). The CDR3 consists of 13 residues. The V gene lost 4 bases and the J gene lost 6 bases, with 12 bases spanning the gap. CDR3 in amino acids: CASSLSVGAEAFF. As DNA, the CDR3 is TGTGCCAGCAGCCTTTCGGTGGGGGCTGAAGCTTTCTTT.

This clonotype was detected many times. The chain employs TRBV4-3 and TRBJ2-1; D is unclear. The CDR3 length is 14 residues. V dropped 4 bases and J dropped 5 bases, with 12 bases sitting between them. CDR1 is LGHNA and CDR2 is YSLEER in the germline V gene. This CDR3 is CASSRWSRDNEQFF. The CDR3 DNA sequence: TGCGCCAGCAGCCGCTGGTCGAGAGACAATGAGCAGTTCTTC.

The chain is built from TRBV19 and TRBJ2-2, with 9 bases matching TRBD1. The germline CDR1 and CDR2 sequences are LNHDA and SQIVND (reference sequence). The CDR3 covers 15 residues. Unmatched junction bases numbered 6, after V lost 3 bases and J lost 7 bases. The CDR3 reads CASSIVTGGGGELFF. In DNA form, the CDR3 reads TGTGCCAGTAGTATCGTGACAGGGGGAGGCGGGGAGCTGTTTTTT.

The rearrangement uses TRBV20-1 and TRBJ1-6, with a tentative D call TRBD1 (5 bases). The CDR3 length is 11 residues. The V end lost 6 bases, the J end lost 7 bases, and 7 bases lay between the germline ends. In germline, CDR1 is DFQATT, CDR2 SNEGSKA (reference sequence). CDR3 protein: CSARQNSPLHF. DNA of the CDR3: TGCAGTGCGAGACAGAATTCACCCCTCCACTTT.

The chain employs TRBV20-1 and TRBJ2-2; weak D call: TRBD2 (6 bases). CDR1 and CDR2 from the germline V gene are DFQATT and SNEGSKA (reference sequence). With 3 bases removed from V and 0 bases from J, the gap between germline ends came to 8 bases. The CDR3 is 14 amino acids. In DNA, the CDR3 is TGCAGTGCTAGGCGGGGACCGAACACCGGGGAGCTGTTTTTT. This codes for CSARRGPNTGELFF.

This clonotype was detected only a few times. The CDR3 loop reads CASSFSGILSYNEQFF. The CDR3 region has the DNA TGCGCCAGCAGCTTTTCGGGTATCCTCTCCTACAATGAGCAGTTCTTC. V and J are TRBV5-1 and TRBJ2-1; no firm D call. From germline, CDR1 is SGHRS and CDR2 YFSETQ. The CDR3 is 16 amino acids. Between the trimmed V and J ends, which lost 2 bases and 0 bases, there was a span of 12 bases.

This clonotype was observed many times. The chain recombines TRBV12-3 or TRBV12-4 with TRBJ2-1, with 7 bases matching TRBD1. The CDR3 covers 16 residues. Trimming at V came to 6 bases and at J to 2 bases, leaving 10 bases not matched to a gene. The CDR3 DNA sequence: TGTGCCAGCAGCCGTCGGGACAGTAAAGCCTACAATGAGCAGTTCTTC. It specifies CASSRRDSKAYNEQFF.

The V and J genes are TRBV29-1 and TRBJ1-2; D is unclear. This CDR3 has 13 amino acids. Germline CDR1 reads SQVTM; CDR2 reads ANQGSEA. Trimming took 5 bases from V and 4 from J, leaving 14 bases between them. In DNA form, the CDR3 reads TGCAGCGTTAGACACGGTGCGGGCTATGGCTACACCTTC. This codes for CSVRHGAGYGYTF.

Concerning this clonotype: A much larger clone differs from this one at a single base, so this may be a read error. The chain links TRBV5-6 to TRBJ1-2, with 9 bases identical to TRBD1. The CDR3 length is 13 residues. Germline CDR1 SGHDT, CDR2 YYEEEE. In DNA, the CDR3 is TGTGCCAGCAGCCAAGGGACAGGGTCTGGCTGCACCTTC. Protein sequence: CASSQGTGSGCTF.

V usage is TRBV20-1 and J usage is TRBJ2-1; TRBD2 aligns across 14 bases. CDR3 size: 15 residues. CDR1 and CDR2 from the germline V gene are DFQATT and SNEGSKA (reference sequence). V lost 5 bases, J lost 10 bases, and 10 bases stayed unmatched. CDR3 protein: CSAVPGTSGGGEQFF. CDR3 DNA sequence: TGCAGTGCTGTACCCGGGACTAGCGGGGGTGGAGAGCAGTTCTTC.

The chain combines TRBV4-2 with TRBJ1-5; 7 nucleotides match TRBD1. The CDR3 spans 15 residues. Germline V gives CDR1 LGHNA, CDR2 YNFKEQ. J lost 3 bases, V lost 4 bases, and 6 bases had no gene match. For the CDR3, the DNA is TGTGCCAGCAGCCCAAAGGGACAGCACAATCAGCCCCAGCATTTT. Amino acid sequence: CASSPKGQHNQPQHF.

This clonotype was seen a few times. The chain recombines TRBV6-1 with TRBJ1-2; D unresolved. In germline, CDR1 is MNHNS, CDR2 SASEGT. Trimming removed 3 bases at V and 4 bases at J, with 3 bases between. The CDR3 sequence is 11 residues long. Here the CDR3 reads CASSDVYGYTF. CDR3 nucleotide sequence: TGTGCCAGCAGTGACGTCTATGGCTACACCTTC.

There are a few counts of this clonotype. V is TRBV9 and J is TRBJ1-2; D is undetermined. Between the trimmed V and J ends, which lost 0 bases and 2 bases, there was a span of 11 bases. This CDR3 region has 15 residues. Germline-derived CDR1 and CDR2 are SGDLS and YYNGEE. DNA for the CDR3: TGTGCCAGCAGCGTAGATCCGGTATTCAACTATGGCTACACCTTC. Translated, it gives CASSVDPVFNYGYTF.

The chain couples TRBV20-1 to TRBJ1-2, with D possibly TRBD1 on 5 matching bases. The germline V gene has CDR1 DFQATT and CDR2 SNEGSKA (reference sequence). The CDR3 totals 14 residues. Between the trimmed V and J ends, which lost 5 bases and 0 bases, there was a span of 13 bases. The DNA for the CDR3 is TGCAGTGCTTCCCCGGCAGGGACTAACTATGGCTACACCTTC. It is translated as CSASPAGTNYGYTF.

The genes are TRBV28 and TRBJ1-1; a weak D match, TRBD1 (5 bases). CDR3 length: 18 amino acids. Trimming pared 7 bases from V and 7 bases from J, leaving 31 bases between. CDR1 is MDHEN, CDR2 SYDVKM, per germline. The CDR3 nucleotides read TGTGCCAGCACAGGAGTGAGAGGGGTTGCAGCCCGAGGTGTTGAAGCTTTCTTT. Protein: CASTGVRGVAARGVEAFF. The whole variable domain, remainder taken from reference TRBV28 and TRBJ1-1, is DVKVTQSSRYLVKRTGEKVFLECVQDMDHENMFWYRQDPGLGLRLIYFSYDVKMKEKGDIPEGYSVSREKKERFSLILESASTNQTSMYLCASTGVRGVAARGVEAFFGQGTRLTVV.

This clonotype has a handful of counts. The rearrangement uses TRBV5-1 and TRBJ2-3; D unclear. Trimming took 3 bases from V and 1 from J, leaving 15 bases between them. CDR1 and CDR2 (germline): SGHRS, YFSETQ. The CDR3 covers 16 residues. CDR3 in amino acids: CASSSNLVVGTDTQYF. The CDR3 coding sequence is TGCGCCAGCAGCTCGAACCTAGTCGTAGGCACAGATACGCAGTATTTT.

This chain connects TRBV28 to TRBJ1-2, with 9 nucleotides matching TRBD1. Germline CDR1 is MDHEN and CDR2 is SYDVKM. The CDR3 covers 14 residues. V trimming: 6 bases; J trimming: 1 base; junction bases outside the gene matches: 3. CDR3 amino acids: CASRRTGDNYGYTF. The CDR3 coding sequence is TGTGCCAGCAGGAGGACAGGGGATAACTATGGCTACACCTTC.

This clonotype was seen just once. The limits of the CDR3 on the DNA are not certain, so only TCRdb's listed CDR3 is given. V is TRBV21-1 and J is TRBJ1-1; the table's TRBD1 call for D was not verified on the DNA. TRBV21-1 is recorded as a pseudogene. Both ends counted, the CDR3 spans 17 residues. The CDR3 sequence: CASSKVGAGAMNTEAFF.

V is TRBV7-2 and J is TRBJ1-4; possibly TRBD1 for D (5 bases). With 2 bases removed from V and 8 bases from J, the gap between germline ends came to 15 bases. There are 15 residues in the CDR3. Per the germline V gene, CDR1 is SGHTA and CDR2 is FQGNSA. The CDR3 region is CASSLSGTTGEKLFF. The CDR3 DNA reads as TGTGCCAGCAGCTTATCCGGGACGACGGGAGAAAAACTGTTTTTT.

The chain carries TRBV10-3 and TRBJ2-2; possibly TRBD2 for D (5 bases). The germline V and J ends were trimmed by 0 bases and 5 bases, with 7 bases remaining between them. Per the germline V gene, CDR1 is ENHRY and CDR2 is SYGVKD. The CDR3 length is 14 residues. DNA for the CDR3: TGTGCCATCAGTGAGTCTGGCGGGACCGGGGAGCTGTTTTTT. Protein sequence: CAISESGGTGELFF.

This clonotype has more than one count but fewer than ten. The chain is built from TRBV27 and TRBJ2-1; either TRBD1 or TRBD2 may fit D (5 bases each). The CDR3 is 18 amino acids. Trimming took off 4 bases at V and 0 bases at J, with 19 bases between the two ends. The germline V gene encodes CDR1 MNHEY and CDR2 SMNVEV (reference sequence). CDR3 region: CASSYGDVGQGSYNEQFF. The CDR3 DNA follows: TGTGCCAGCAGTTATGGGGACGTGGGTCAGGGCTCCTACAATGAGCAGTTCTTC.

The gene calls are TRBV9 and TRBJ2-7; no reliable D call. The CDR3 consists of 13 residues. The V end lost 1 base, the J end lost 7 bases, and 12 bases lay between the germline ends. Germline V gives CDR1 SGDLS, CDR2 YYNGEE. CDR3 sequence reads: CASSVTVVDEQYF. In DNA, the CDR3 is TGTGCCAGCAGCGTAACGGTGGTGGATGAGCAGTACTTC.

This clonotype was observed once. The chain joins TRBV20-1 to TRBJ1-1, with a weak D call TRBD1 (6 bases). The CDR3 has 13 amino acids. The germline gives CDR1 DFQATT, CDR2 SNEGSKA (reference sequence). V dropped 6 bases and J dropped 6 bases, with 17 bases sitting between them. The CDR3 here is CSAKGVVKAEAFF. CDR3 in DNA: TGCAGTGCAAAGGGGGTAGTCAAAGCTGAAGCTTTCTTT.

The chain links TRBV12-3 or TRBV12-4 to TRBJ2-7; D ambiguous. Trimming left V 2 bases short and J 2 bases short, with 7 bases between. The CDR3 has 13 amino acids. CDR3 nucleotide sequence: TGTGCCAGCAGTTTAAGGACCCCCTACGAGCAGTACTTC. Amino acids: CASSLRTPYEQYF.

This chain uses TRBV5-1 with TRBJ1-1; D possibly corresponds to TRBD1 (6 bases). Germline CDR1 reads SGHRS; CDR2 reads YFSETQ. Trimming pared 4 bases from V and 3 bases from J, leaving 10 bases between. This CDR3 comprises 13 residues. Here the CDR3 DNA reads TGCGCCAGCAGCGGCGAGGGGGACACTGAAGCTTTCTTT. Translating it yields CASSGEGDTEAFF.